The 7 T cell receptor beta chains reported below all come from one sample, sequenced in a study of beta chain features in type 1 diabetes. Every isolated RNA sample was fully reverse transcribed, so sequencing captured expressed TCRB transcripts. Libraries were prepared by immunoSEQ multiplex PCR; TCRdb keeps only in-frame clonotypes and omits some of them. The table lists nearly 250,000 clones, roughly 15% of them singletons. The specimen sequenced was naive CD4+ T cells from blood. These receptors originate from a woman between 40 and 55 years old in good health.

This clone turned up a few times. The chain recombines TRBV10-3 with TRBJ2-5; TRBD2 matches 7 bases. V trimming: 6 bases; J trimming: 3 bases; junction bases outside the gene matches: 4. There are 13 residues in the CDR3. The V gene's germline CDR1 is ENHRY and CDR2 SYGVKD. The CDR3 bases are TGTGCCATCAGGGCGGGGGTTAAAGAGACCCAGTACTTC. It encodes CAIRAGVKETQYF.

This clone was picked up many times. The genes are TRBV21-1 and TRBJ2-7; the table gives TRBD1 as D, unverified against the DNA. TRBV21-1 is designated a pseudogene. CDR3 length: 14 amino acids. The CDR3 nucleotides read TGTGCCAGCAGCGACAGCGTGCCCTCCTACGAGCAGTACTTC. Protein product: CASSDSVPSYEQYF.

The chain joins TRBV5-4 to TRBJ2-7, with D maybe TRBD1 (6 bases). Germline V lookup: CDR1 SGHNT, CDR2 YYREEE (reference sequence). The CDR3 extends over 15 amino acids. V dropped 1 base and J dropped 3 bases, with 14 bases sitting between them. The CDR3 nucleotides read TGTGCCAGCAGCTTGAAACCGGAACAGGGCTACGAGCAGTACTTC. This encodes CASSLKPEQGYEQYF.

A few counts support this clone. This chain connects TRBV5-1 to TRBJ2-3; D not resolved. CDR3 size: 12 residues. Trimming shortened V by 4 bases and J by 3 bases, and 6 bases separated the two germline ends. Per germline, CDR1 SGHRS and CDR2 YFSETQ. The CDR3 loop is CASSPYTDTQYF. The CDR3 DNA sequence: TGCGCCAGCAGCCCTTATACAGATACGCAGTATTTT. Full variable domain (missing parts from reference TRBV5-1 and TRBJ2-3): KAGVTQTPRYLIKTRGQQVTLSCSPISGHRSVSWYQQTPGQGLQFLFEYFSETQRNKGNFPGRFSGRQFSNSRSEMNVSTLELGDSALYLCASSPYTDTQYFGPGTRLTVL.

This clone was recorded a few times. CDR3 sequence: CASSQTGGYNEQFF. The CDR3 coding sequence is TGTGCCAGCAGCCAGACAGGGGGCTACAATGAGCAGTTCTTC. V gene TRBV7-7 combines with J gene TRBJ2-1, with 9 bases lining up with TRBD1. The CDR3 runs to 14 residues. Germline-derived CDR1 and CDR2 are SSHAT and FNYEAQ (reference sequence). V was clipped by 5 bases and J by 3 bases; unmatched bases: 2.

The chain is built from TRBV10-1 and TRBJ1-4; 9 bases fit TRBD1. The V and J ends lost 4 bases and 7 bases, in that order; junction bases with no gene match: 7. The CDR3 has 15 amino acids. From germline, CDR1 is WNHNN and CDR2 SYGVQD (reference sequence). This CDR3 reads CASSAAGTGSEKLFF. In nucleotides, the CDR3 is TGCGCCAGCAGTGCCGCAGGGACAGGGAGTGAAAAACTGTTTTTT.

This chain connects TRBV27 to TRBJ2-5; maybe TRBD2 (6 bases). This CDR3 comprises 12 residues. V was clipped by 6 bases and J by 1 base, with 6 bases between them. Germline V gives CDR1 MNHEY, CDR2 SMNVEV (reference sequence). The chain's CDR3 is CASRRGQETQYF. The CDR3 DNA reads TGTGCCAGCAGGCGGGGCCAAGAGACCCAGTACTTC.